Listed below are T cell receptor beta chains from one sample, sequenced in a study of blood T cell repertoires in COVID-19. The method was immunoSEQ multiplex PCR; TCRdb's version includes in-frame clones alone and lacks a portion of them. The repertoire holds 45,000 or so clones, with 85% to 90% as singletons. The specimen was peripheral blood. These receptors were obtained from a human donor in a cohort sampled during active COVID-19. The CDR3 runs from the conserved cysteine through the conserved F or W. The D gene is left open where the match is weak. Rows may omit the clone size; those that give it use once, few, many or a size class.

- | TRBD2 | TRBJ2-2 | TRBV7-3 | CASSPSGSGGTGTGELFF | TGTGCCAGCAGCCCCTCTGGTAGCGGGGGTACCGGCACCGGGGAGCTGTTTTTT
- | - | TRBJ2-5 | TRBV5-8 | CASSLGDREAETQYF | TGTGCCAGCAGCTTGGGAGACAGGGAGGCAGAGACCCAGTACTTC
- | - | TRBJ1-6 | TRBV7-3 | CASSSGGWGSPLHF | TGTGCCAGCAGCTCCGGGGGGTGGGGTTCACCCCTCCACTTT
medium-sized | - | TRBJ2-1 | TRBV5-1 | CASSLIAEPENEQFF | TGCGCCAGCAGCTTAATAGCGGAGCCAGAAAATGAGCAGTTCTTC
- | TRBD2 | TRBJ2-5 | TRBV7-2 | CASSRTSGGIGTQYF | TGTGCCAGCAGCCGGACTAGCGGGGGCATAGGGACCCAGTACTTC
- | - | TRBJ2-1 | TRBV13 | CASSPGYNEQFF | TGTGCCAGCAGCCCCGGGTACAATGAGCAGTTCTTC
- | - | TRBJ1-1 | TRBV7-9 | CASSLHGGNTEAFF | TGTGCCAGCAGCCTACACGGGGGGAACACTGAAGCTTTCTTT
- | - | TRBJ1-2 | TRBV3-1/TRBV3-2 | CASSQVRGDYGYTF | TGTGCCAGCAGCCAAGTCAGGGGAGACTATGGCTACACCTTC
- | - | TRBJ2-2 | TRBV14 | CASSSQTTGELFF | TGTGCCAGCAGCTCACAGACGACCGGGGAGCTGTTTTTT
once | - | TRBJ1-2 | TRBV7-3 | CASSLSHSYDGYTF | TGTGCCAGCAGCTTAAGTCATTCCTACGATGGCTACACCTTC
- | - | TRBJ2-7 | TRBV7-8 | CASSEEGGSISYEQYF | TGTGCCAGCAGCGAGGAAGGCGGTAGCATCTCCTACGAGCAGTACTTC
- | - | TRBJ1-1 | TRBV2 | CASRGTPGTEAFF | TGTGCCAGCAGGGGGACACCAGGAACTGAAGCTTTCTTT
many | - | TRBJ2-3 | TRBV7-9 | CASSPGADTQYF | TGTGCCAGCAGCCCAGGCGCAGATACGCAGTATTTT
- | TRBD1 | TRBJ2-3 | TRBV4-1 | CASSQEYQTGIADTQYF | TGCGCCAGCAGCCAAGAGTACCAGACAGGGATAGCAGATACGCAGTATTTT
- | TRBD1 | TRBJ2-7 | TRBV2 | CASRDRGQYEQYF | TGTGCCAGCAGGGACAGGGGGCAATACGAGCAGTACTTC
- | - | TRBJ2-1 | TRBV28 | CASSLLSRPGGGQFF | TGTGCCAGCAGTTTACTTTCTCGCCCGGGTGGAGGGCAGTTCTTC
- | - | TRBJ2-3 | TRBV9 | CASSVVGAGATDTQYF | TGTGCCAGCAGCGTAGTTGGGGCGGGGGCCACAGATACGCAGTATTTT
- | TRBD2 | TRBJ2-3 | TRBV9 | CASNRGDSIPAQYF | TGTGCCAGCAACCGGGGGGACTCCATCCCAGCGCAGTATTTT
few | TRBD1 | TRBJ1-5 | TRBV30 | CAWSVGDRGRRVSQPQHF | TGTGCCTGGAGTGTAGGGGACAGGGGGCGTCGGGTGAGTCAGCCCCAGCATTTT
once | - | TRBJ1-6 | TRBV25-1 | CASSEGEEFSYNSPLHF | TGTGCCAGCAGTGAAGGAGAAGAGTTCTCCTATAATTCACCCCTCCACTTT